The present entry profiles one TCR beta chain with its context. CDR3 size: 15 residues. V lost 3 bases, J lost 0 bases, and 8 bases lay in between. Germline assignment: CDR1 LNHDA and CDR2 SQIVND (reference sequence). These data come from a study of graft-versus-host responses after intestinal transplantation. Study-level information: All recipients were transplanted with multivisceral, liver-intestinal, or isolated intestinal grafts. Every recipient had anti-thymocyte globulin induction and about three years of tacrolimus plus steroids.

Produced via immunoSEQ multiplex PCR; TCRdb's table is partial and in-frame only. Of 77,000 or so clones in the sample, around 92% were seen once. Sequences were derived from PBMCs, sampled 98 days after intestinal transplantation. The J gene is TRBJ1-4, the V gene TRBV19; D ambiguous. The sequence came from a human patient who received an intestinal transplant, so some T cells may come from the graft donor. The CDR3 coding sequence is TGTGCCAGTAGTATCGGCGCTGCAACTAATGAAAAACTGTTTTTT. Protein sequence: CASSIGAATNEKLFF.